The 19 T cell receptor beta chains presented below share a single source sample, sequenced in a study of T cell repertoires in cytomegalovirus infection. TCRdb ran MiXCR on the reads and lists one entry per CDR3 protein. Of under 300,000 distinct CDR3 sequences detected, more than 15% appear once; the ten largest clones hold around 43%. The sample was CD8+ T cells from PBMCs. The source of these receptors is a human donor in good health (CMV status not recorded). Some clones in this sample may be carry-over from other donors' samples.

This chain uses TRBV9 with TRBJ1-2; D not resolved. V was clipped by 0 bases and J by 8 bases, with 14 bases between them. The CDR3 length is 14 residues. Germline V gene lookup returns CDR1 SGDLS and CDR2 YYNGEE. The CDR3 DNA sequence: TGTGCCAGCAGCGTAGAAGGGTTGCTTGGAGGCTACACCTTC. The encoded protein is CASSVEGLLGGYTF.

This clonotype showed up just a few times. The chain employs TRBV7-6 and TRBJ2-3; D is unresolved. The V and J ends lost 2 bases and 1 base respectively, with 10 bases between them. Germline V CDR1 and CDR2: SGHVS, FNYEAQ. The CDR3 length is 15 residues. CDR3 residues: CASSLLFLGTDTQYF. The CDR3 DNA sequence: TGTGCCAGCAGCTTACTGTTCCTGGGCACAGATACGCAGTATTTT.

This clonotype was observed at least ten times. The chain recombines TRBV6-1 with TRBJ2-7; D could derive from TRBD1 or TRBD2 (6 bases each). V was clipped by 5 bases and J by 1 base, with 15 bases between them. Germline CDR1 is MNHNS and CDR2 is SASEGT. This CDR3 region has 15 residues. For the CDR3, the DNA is TGTGCCAGCAGTCTCGCGGGACATCTTTCCTACGAGCAGTACTTC. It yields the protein CASSLAGHLSYEQYF.

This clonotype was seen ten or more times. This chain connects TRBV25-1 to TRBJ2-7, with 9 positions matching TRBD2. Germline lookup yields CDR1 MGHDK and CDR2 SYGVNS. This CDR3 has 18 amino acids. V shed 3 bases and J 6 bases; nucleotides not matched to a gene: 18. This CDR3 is CASSEFFGSAGGPVEQYF. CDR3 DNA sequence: TGTGCCAGCAGTGAGTTTTTCGGTTCGGCGGGGGGGCCAGTCGAGCAGTACTTC.

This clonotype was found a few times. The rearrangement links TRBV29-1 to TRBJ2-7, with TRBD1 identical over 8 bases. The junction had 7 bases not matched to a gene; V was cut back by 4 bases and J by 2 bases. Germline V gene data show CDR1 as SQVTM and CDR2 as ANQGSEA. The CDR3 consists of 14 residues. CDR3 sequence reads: CSVGAGGPAYEQYF. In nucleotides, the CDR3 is TGCAGCGTTGGGGCAGGGGGCCCCGCCTACGAGCAGTACTTC.

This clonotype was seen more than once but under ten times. DNA for the CDR3: TGTGCCAGCAGTTCTCCGGGACAGGGATACTACGAGCAGTACTTC. The encoded protein is CASSSPGQGYYEQYF. The chain recombines TRBV28 with TRBJ2-7, with 9 bases that match TRBD1. CDR3 length equals 15 residues. Germline CDR1 reads MDHEN; CDR2 reads SYDVKM. V lost 4 bases and J lost 3; bases outside the gene matches: 7.

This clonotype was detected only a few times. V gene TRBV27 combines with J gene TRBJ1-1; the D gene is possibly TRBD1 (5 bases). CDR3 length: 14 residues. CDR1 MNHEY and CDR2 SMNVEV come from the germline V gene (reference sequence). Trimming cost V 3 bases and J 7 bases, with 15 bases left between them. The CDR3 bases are TGTGCCAGCAGTTTTGGCTTGGCGGGGGGTGAAGCTTTCTTT. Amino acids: CASSFGLAGGEAFF.

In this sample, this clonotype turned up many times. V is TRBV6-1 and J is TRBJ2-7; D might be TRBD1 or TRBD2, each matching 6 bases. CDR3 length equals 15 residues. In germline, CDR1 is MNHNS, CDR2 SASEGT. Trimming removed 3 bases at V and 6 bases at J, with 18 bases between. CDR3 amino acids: CASSDWTELGLEQYF. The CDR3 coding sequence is TGTGCCAGCAGTGACTGGACAGAATTGGGACTCGAGCAGTACTTC.

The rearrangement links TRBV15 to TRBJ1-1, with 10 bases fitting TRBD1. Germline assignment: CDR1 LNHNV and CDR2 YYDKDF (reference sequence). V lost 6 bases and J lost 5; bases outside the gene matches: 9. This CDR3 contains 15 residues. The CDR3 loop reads CATREWDRGETEAFF. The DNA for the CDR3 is TGTGCCACCAGGGAATGGGACAGGGGAGAAACTGAAGCTTTCTTT.

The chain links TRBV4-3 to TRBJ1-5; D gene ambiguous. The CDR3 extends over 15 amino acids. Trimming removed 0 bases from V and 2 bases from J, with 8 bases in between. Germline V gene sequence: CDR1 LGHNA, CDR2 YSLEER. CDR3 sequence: CASSQDNFGNQPQHF. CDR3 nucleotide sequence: TGCGCCAGCAGCCAAGATAATTTCGGCAATCAGCCCCAGCATTTT.

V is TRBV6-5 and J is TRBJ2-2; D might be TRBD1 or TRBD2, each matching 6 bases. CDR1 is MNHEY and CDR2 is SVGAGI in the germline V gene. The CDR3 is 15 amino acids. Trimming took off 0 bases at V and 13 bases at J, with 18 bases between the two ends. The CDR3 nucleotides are TGTGCCAGCAGTTACTCGACAACGGGGGCCGGGTGGCTGTTTTTT. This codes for CASSYSTTGAGWLFF.

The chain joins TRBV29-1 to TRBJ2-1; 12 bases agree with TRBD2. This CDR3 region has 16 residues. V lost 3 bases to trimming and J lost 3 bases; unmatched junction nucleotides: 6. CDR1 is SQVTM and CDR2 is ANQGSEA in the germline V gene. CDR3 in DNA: TGCAGCGTTGATGGACTAGCGGGGACCTACTACAATGAGCAGTTCTTC. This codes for CSVDGLAGTYYNEQFF.

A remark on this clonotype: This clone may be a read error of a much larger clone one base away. The CDR3 sequence is CASAGVLRWEQYF. Here the CDR3 DNA reads TGTGCCAGCGCAGGGGTGTTACGTTGGGAGCAGTACTTC. The J gene is TRBJ2-7, the V gene TRBV28, with D perhaps matching TRBD1 (6 bases). The V and J ends lost 8 bases and 7 bases respectively, with 18 bases between them. The CDR3 is 13 amino acids. Germline assignment: CDR1 MDHEN and CDR2 SYDVKM.

The CDR3 bases are TGTGCCAGTAGCCTTCGGGGGGAAGGGTTGATCGCTGAAGCTTTCTTT. Encoded protein: CASSLRGEGLIAEAFF. V gene TRBV19 combines with J gene TRBJ1-1; D may be TRBD1 (5 bases). V was shortened by 6 bases and J by 6 bases, with 23 bases between the two germline ends. The germline gives CDR1 LNHDA, CDR2 SQIVND (reference sequence). The CDR3 has 16 amino acids.

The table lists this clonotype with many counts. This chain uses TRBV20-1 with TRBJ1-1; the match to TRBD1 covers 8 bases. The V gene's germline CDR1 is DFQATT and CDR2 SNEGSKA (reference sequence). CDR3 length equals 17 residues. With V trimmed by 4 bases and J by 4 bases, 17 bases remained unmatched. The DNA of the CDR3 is TGCAGTGCTACTTCCGGGACAGGCGTGCCCTGGGGCACTGAAGCTTTCTTT. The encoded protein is CSATSGTGVPWGTEAFF.

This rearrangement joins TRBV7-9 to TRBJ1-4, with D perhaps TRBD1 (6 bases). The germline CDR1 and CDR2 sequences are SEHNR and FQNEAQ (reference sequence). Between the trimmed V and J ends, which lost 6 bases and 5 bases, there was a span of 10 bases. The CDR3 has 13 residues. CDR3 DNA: TGTGCCAGCAGACCTGGGACAAATGAAAAACTGTTTTTT. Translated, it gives CASRPGTNEKLFF.

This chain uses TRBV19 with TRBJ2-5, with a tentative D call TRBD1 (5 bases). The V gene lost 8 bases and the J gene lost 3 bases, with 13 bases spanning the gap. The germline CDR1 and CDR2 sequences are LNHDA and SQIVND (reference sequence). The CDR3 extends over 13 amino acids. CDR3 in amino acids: CASVDIEKETQYF. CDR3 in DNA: TGTGCCAGTGTGGACATTGAAAAAGAGACCCAGTACTTC.

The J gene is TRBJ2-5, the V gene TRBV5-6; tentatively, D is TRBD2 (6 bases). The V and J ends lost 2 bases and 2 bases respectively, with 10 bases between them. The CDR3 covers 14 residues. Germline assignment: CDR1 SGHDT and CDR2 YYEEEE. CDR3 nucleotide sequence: TGTGCCAGCAGCTTTGCGGGACGTCAAGAGACCCAGTACTTC. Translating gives CASSFAGRQETQYF.

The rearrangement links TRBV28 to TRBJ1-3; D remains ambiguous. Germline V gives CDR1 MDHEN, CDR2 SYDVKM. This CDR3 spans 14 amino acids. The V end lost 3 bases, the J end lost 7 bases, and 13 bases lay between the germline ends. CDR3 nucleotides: TGTGCCAGCAGTTTCGAGGGAATAAGTAACACCATATATTTT. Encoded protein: CASSFEGISNTIYF.